Presented here are 20 T cell receptor beta chains from one specimen sequenced in a study of blood T cell repertoires in COVID-19. Clones were read by immunoSEQ multiplex PCR, and TCRdb kept only the in-frame ones, dropping some. The repertoire holds under 250,000 clones, with under 90% as singletons. Sequencing was carried out using peripheral blood. The receptors were gathered from a man in his sixties who had recovered from COVID-19.

The gene calls are TRBV19 and TRBJ1-1; weak D call: TRBD1 (6 bases). The CDR3 totals 17 residues. The V gene lost 3 bases and the J gene lost 0 bases, with 17 bases spanning the gap. Per germline, CDR1 LNHDA and CDR2 SQIVND (reference sequence). The CDR3 loop reads CASSMGQGRTMNTEAFF. For the CDR3, the DNA is TGTGCCAGTAGTATGGGGCAGGGGCGAACCATGAACACTGAAGCTTTCTTT. The variable domain in full, with the rest retrieved from reference TRBV19 and TRBJ1-1, is DGGITQSPKYLFRKEGQNVTLSCEQNLNHDAMYWYRQDPGQGLRLIYYSQIVNDFQKGDIAEGYSVSREKKESFPLTVTSAQKNPTAFYLCASSMGQGRTMNTEAFFGQGTRLTVV.

This chain uses TRBV2 with TRBJ2-3; tentatively, D is TRBD2 (5 bases). V lost 7 bases and J 4 bases, leaving 9 bases between the germline ends. This CDR3 region has 12 residues. Germline loops: CDR1 SNHLY, CDR2 FYNNEI. In nucleotides, the CDR3 is TGTGCCAGCACCGACGGGGCAGATACGCAGTATTTT. Residues: CASTDGADTQYF.

The chain combines TRBV6-9 with TRBJ1-5; D is unclear. CDR1 is MNHGY and CDR2 is SVAAGI in the germline V gene. V lost 3 bases and J lost 1, with 10 bases in between. The CDR3 length is 15 residues. CDR3 in DNA: TGTGCCAGCAGTTACGGCGGCCCGAGCAATCAGCCCCAGCATTTT. As protein: CASSYGGPSNQPQHF.

V gene TRBV4-3 combines with J gene TRBJ2-7; D uncertain. This CDR3 is built from 15 residues. The germline V gene has CDR1 LGHNA and CDR2 YSLEER. Trimming removed 4 bases at V and 3 bases at J, with 16 bases between. CDR3 sequence (DNA): TGCGCCAGCAGCCCTAGTGCAGCGAGAAGCTACGAGCAGTACTTC. As protein: CASSPSAARSYEQYF.

The V and J genes are TRBV10-3 and TRBJ1-2; D is undetermined. V was cut by 4 bases and J by 1 base, with 7 bases left in between. Per germline, CDR1 ENHRY and CDR2 SYGVKD. The CDR3 runs to 13 residues. The CDR3: CAISVRGNYGYTF. The CDR3 nucleotides are TGTGCCATCAGTGTCCGGGGTAACTATGGCTACACCTTC.

The chain combines TRBV5-1 with TRBJ2-1; D not certain. Germline-derived CDR1 and CDR2 are SGHRS and YFSETQ. The V end lost 2 bases, the J end lost 0 bases, and 12 bases lay between the germline ends. CDR3 length: 16 amino acids. In nucleotides, the CDR3 is TGCGCCAGCAGCTTAATGGCTTTTCGCTCCTACAATGAGCAGTTCTTC. Its translation is CASSLMAFRSYNEQFF.

This chain links TRBV18 with TRBJ1-4; no reliable D call. The germline V and J ends were trimmed by 4 bases and 4 bases, with 10 bases remaining between them. This CDR3 region has 14 residues. Germline V gene data show CDR1 as KGHSH and CDR2 as LQKENI. CDR3: CASSQLHRNEKLFF. The DNA of the CDR3 is TGTGCCAGCTCACAATTACACCGTAATGAAAAACTGTTTTTT. Filled out from reference TRBV18 and TRBJ1-4, the complete variable domain reads NAGVMQNPRHLVRRRGQEARLRCSPMKGHSHVYWYRQLPEEGLKFMVYLQKENIIDESGMPKERFSAEFPKEGPSILRIQQVVRGDSAAYFCASSQLHRNEKLFFGSGTQLSVL.

This chain uses TRBV6-5 with TRBJ2-2, with D possibly TRBD1 on 5 matching bases. This CDR3 contains 13 residues. The germline gives CDR1 MNHEY, CDR2 SVGAGI. V was trimmed by 7 bases and J by 3 bases, leaving 9 bases between them. The CDR3 DNA reads as TGTGCCAGCAAAGCAGGGTACACCGGGGAGCTGTTTTTT. It specifies CASKAGYTGELFF.

In its sample, this clone was seen a few times. This sequence joins TRBV18 and TRBJ1-4; D remains ambiguous. CDR3 length: 15 amino acids. Germline values: CDR1 KGHSH, CDR2 LQKENI. The V and J ends lost 4 bases and 3 bases respectively, with 12 bases between them. CDR3: CASSQYRAPNEKLFF. DNA for the CDR3: TGTGCCAGCTCACAATACAGAGCCCCTAATGAAAAACTGTTTTTT.

This chain connects TRBV5-1 to TRBJ1-1; unclear D gene. The CDR3 sequence is 14 residues long. Trimming pared 4 bases from V and 2 bases from J, leaving 12 bases between. Germline loops: CDR1 SGHRS, CDR2 YFSETQ. CDR3 region: CASSPDKPNTEAFF. Here the CDR3 DNA reads TGCGCCAGCAGCCCCGACAAGCCAAACACTGAAGCTTTCTTT.

This chain uses TRBV19 with TRBJ2-3, with 7 bases aligning to TRBD1. There are 15 residues in the CDR3. CDR1 LNHDA and CDR2 SQIVND come from the germline V gene (reference sequence). V gave up 4 bases and J gave up 1 base; unmatched junction bases: 5. The CDR3: CASSRQGERTDTQYF. In DNA, the CDR3 is TGTGCCAGTAGTAGACAGGGTGAGCGCACAGATACGCAGTATTTT.

The chain links TRBV28 to TRBJ1-5, with 8 nucleotides matching TRBD1. CDR3 size: 18 residues. The J segment lost 2 bases and the V segment lost 7 bases, leaving 16 bases of the junction unmatched. In germline, CDR1 is MDHEN, CDR2 SYDVKM. DNA for the CDR3: TGTGCCAGCACTACCCGGTTGCAGGGGGCCTACGGCAATCAGCCCCAGCATTTT. It yields the protein CASTTRLQGAYGNQPQHF.

The V call is TRBV11-2, the J call TRBJ2-7; D may be TRBD1 (5 bases). V dropped 1 base and J dropped 7 bases, with 11 bases sitting between them. This CDR3 contains 13 residues. Germline V CDR1 and CDR2: SGHAT, FQNNGV. CDR3 nucleotides: TGTGCCAGCAGCTTAGGTCCAGGGCCAGAGCAGTACTTC. Translating gives CASSLGPGPEQYF.

The chain couples TRBV7-3 to TRBJ2-5; 11 bases are a match to TRBD2. V shed 3 bases and J 2 bases; nucleotides not matched to a gene: 5. The length of the CDR3 is 16 residues. Per the germline V gene, CDR1 is SGHTA and CDR2 is FQGTGA. The CDR3 DNA reads TGTGCCAGCAGCTTCTTAGCGGGAGGGGGACAAGAGACCCAGTACTTC. Translated, it gives CASSFLAGGGQETQYF.

This chain connects TRBV6-4 to TRBJ1-6; possibly TRBD1 for D (6 bases). The CDR3 is made up of 15 amino acids. The V and J ends lost 2 bases and 9 bases respectively, with 14 bases between them. Germline V gives CDR1 MRHNA, CDR2 SNTAGT. Here the CDR3 reads CASSDEAGDFSPLHF. The CDR3 DNA reads as TGTGCCAGCAGTGACGAGGCAGGGGATTTTTCACCCCTCCACTTT.

In this sample, this clone turned up a few times. V and J are TRBV30 and TRBJ1-1, with 11 nucleotides matching TRBD1. Germline assignment: CDR1 GTSNPN and CDR2 SVGIG (reference sequence). Trimming took 0 bases from V and 7 from J; bases not matched to a gene: 4. The CDR3 extends over 14 amino acids. The CDR3 coding sequence is TGTGCCTGGAGTGTGGACAGGGGGCTATTTGAAGCTTTCTTT. Its protein product is CAWSVDRGLFEAFF.

V and J are TRBV7-6 and TRBJ2-2, with 8 bases that match TRBD1. Per the germline V gene, CDR1 is SGHVS and CDR2 is FNYEAQ. Trimming took 2 bases from V and 7 from J; bases not matched to a gene: 9. The length of the CDR3 is 16 residues. The CDR3 DNA reads TGTGCCAGCAGCTTACTTCAGGGGGCAACAGGCGGGGAGCTGTTTTTT. This gives the protein CASSLLQGATGGELFF.

For the CDR3, the DNA is TGTGCCAGCAGCTTAGCCGGACAGCGGTTGTACTTC. Translation gives CASSLAGQRLYF. The J gene is TRBJ2-7, the V gene TRBV7-9; D possibly corresponds to TRBD1 (6 bases). Trimming took off 0 bases at V and 12 bases at J, with 12 bases between the two ends. This CDR3 has 12 amino acids. Looked up from germline, CDR1 is SEHNR and CDR2 is FQNEAQ (reference sequence).

A few counts support this clone. The rearrangement joins TRBV15 to TRBJ2-1; possible D gene TRBD2, 5 bases. The V end lost 6 bases, the J end lost 3 bases, and 12 bases lay between the germline ends. The CDR3 is made up of 14 amino acids. The germline CDR1 and CDR2 sequences are LNHNV and YYDKDF (reference sequence). The chain's CDR3 is CATRDSRSYNEQFF. The CDR3 coding sequence is TGTGCCACCAGGGACTCCCGAAGCTACAATGAGCAGTTCTTC.

The V and J genes are TRBV6-2 or TRBV6-3 and TRBJ1-2; D is unresolved. The germline gives CDR1 MNHEY, CDR2 SVGEGT. The ends were cut back, 5 bases at V and 5 bases at J, with 15 bases in the middle. The CDR3 has 14 residues. The CDR3 region is CASSRDSGVYGYTF. CDR3 DNA sequence: TGTGCCAGCAGTCGGGATTCTGGGGTATATGGCTACACCTTC.